These T cell receptor beta chains were read from a single sample in a study of cytomegalovirus exposure and HLA in healthy donors. This table comes from immunoSEQ multiplex PCR, and its TCRdb copy is limited to in-frame clones, with some not included. This sample has under 150,000 clones, with around 78% found just once. Material for sequencing was PBMCs. The receptor source for this set is a woman aged 18-29 years in good health and CMV-seronegative. Each CDR3 is given with its conserved first and last residue. The D gene is left open where the match is weak.

J gene: TRBJ2-5
D gene: .
V gene: TRBV25-1
CDR3 protein: CASSGGAGETQYF

J gene: TRBJ1-1
D gene: TRBD1
V gene: TRBV5-6
CDR3 protein: CASSFRGLGTEAFF

J gene: TRBJ2-2
D gene: TRBD2
V gene: TRBV30
CDR3 protein: CAWSTNPGEGGTGELFF

J gene: TRBJ1-1
D gene: .
V gene: TRBV7-9
CDR3 protein: CAWGGLGMNTEAFF

J gene: TRBJ2-1
D gene: .
V gene: TRBV5-4
CDR3 protein: CASSFIYNEQFF

J gene: TRBJ2-7
D gene: .
V gene: TRBV27
CDR3 protein: CASSLFPPTGPYEQYF

J gene: TRBJ1-1
D gene: .
V gene: TRBV6-5
CDR3 protein: CASSPRGGTEAFF

J gene: TRBJ2-7
D gene: TRBD1
V gene: TRBV5-1
CDR3 protein: CASSLGQGAYEQYF

J gene: TRBJ2-5
D gene: .
V gene: TRBV7-9
CDR3 protein: CASSLLAPQETQYF

J gene: TRBJ1-3
D gene: .
V gene: TRBV9
CDR3 protein: CASSVRQASRETIYF

J gene: TRBJ2-1
D gene: .
V gene: TRBV29-1
CDR3 protein: CSVQSSYNEQFF

J gene: TRBJ2-7
D gene: TRBD1
V gene: TRBV2
CDR3 protein: CASNTGGVDEQYF

J gene: TRBJ1-2
D gene: .
V gene: TRBV29-1
CDR3 protein: CSVEVGDGYTF

J gene: TRBJ1-5
D gene: .
V gene: TRBV15
CDR3 protein: CATSRDGAGVQPQHF

J gene: TRBJ2-3
D gene: TRBD2
V gene: TRBV9
CDR3 protein: CASSVPSGSTDTQYF

J gene: TRBJ2-7
D gene: TRBD1
V gene: TRBV6-6
CDR3 protein: CASSRDRTYEQYF

J gene: TRBJ2-2
D gene: TRBD2
V gene: TRBV30
CDR3 protein: CAWSVWSGLADPGELFF

J gene: TRBJ2-3
D gene: .
V gene: TRBV29-1
CDR3 protein: CSVAPRLARGTDTQYF

J gene: TRBJ2-7
D gene: .
V gene: TRBV7-2
CDR3 protein: CASRLTGTTYEQYF

J gene: TRBJ2-5
D gene: TRBD2
V gene: TRBV9
CDR3 protein: CASSPRTSGQETQYF

J gene: TRBJ2-7
D gene: .
V gene: TRBV6-6
CDR3 protein: CASSYNYANEQYF

J gene: TRBJ2-7
D gene: .
V gene: TRBV25-1
CDR3 protein: CASSLRDWPYEQYF

J gene: TRBJ2-7
D gene: TRBD2
V gene: TRBV4-2
CDR3 protein: CASSHQAGGGYEQYF

J gene: TRBJ2-7
D gene: TRBD2
V gene: TRBV5-4
CDR3 protein: CASSWGGNSATYEQYF

J gene: TRBJ2-1
D gene: TRBD2
V gene: TRBV5-8
CDR3 protein: CATRRRGRSYEQFF

J gene: TRBJ1-5
D gene: .
V gene: TRBV30
CDR3 protein: CAWSVLEGQPQHF

J gene: TRBJ2-1
D gene: TRBD2
V gene: TRBV7-9
CDR3 protein: CASSLLAGGNNEQFF

J gene: TRBJ2-3
D gene: .
V gene: TRBV5-1
CDR3 protein: CASSFSPTTDTQYF

J gene: TRBJ2-3
D gene: .
V gene: TRBV2
CDR3 protein: CASSFLVGDTQYF

J gene: TRBJ2-1
D gene: .
V gene: TRBV4-1
CDR3 protein: CASSQDQGAVNEQFF

J gene: TRBJ2-7
D gene: TRBD1
V gene: TRBV6-5
CDR3 protein: CASTYGQDLTYEQYF

J gene: TRBJ2-1
D gene: TRBD2
V gene: TRBV6-5
CDR3 protein: CASRRLAGNNEQFF

J gene: TRBJ1-2
D gene: .
V gene: TRBV10-3
CDR3 protein: CAVGEEEDNYGYTF

J gene: TRBJ2-7
D gene: .
V gene: TRBV7-2
CDR3 protein: CASSLGAGQTYEQYF

J gene: TRBJ1-1
D gene: TRBD1
V gene: TRBV29-1
CDR3 protein: CSVDTGGNTEAFF

J gene: TRBJ2-5
D gene: TRBD1
V gene: TRBV12-5
CDR3 protein: CASGLVLLGGVETQYF

J gene: TRBJ2-1
D gene: TRBD1
V gene: TRBV5-4
CDR3 protein: CASSPLTRTGSDEQFF

J gene: TRBJ2-7
D gene: .
V gene: TRBV30
CDR3 protein: CAWRDNWYEQYF

J gene: TRBJ2-5
D gene: .
V gene: TRBV7-2
CDR3 protein: CASSTSWLETQYF

J gene: TRBJ2-3
D gene: .
V gene: TRBV27
CDR3 protein: CASSQRGNTQYF

J gene: TRBJ1-5
D gene: TRBD1
V gene: TRBV19
CDR3 protein: CASSRDRGQQPQHF

J gene: TRBJ1-1
D gene: .
V gene: TRBV6-5
CDR3 protein: CASSNKWGGTEAFF

J gene: TRBJ1-5
D gene: .
V gene: TRBV30
CDR3 protein: CAWSLGAGSNQPQHF

J gene: TRBJ1-3
D gene: .
V gene: TRBV27
CDR3 protein: CASSSHREGNTIYF

J gene: TRBJ2-3
D gene: .
V gene: TRBV19
CDR3 protein: CASSIGSQRGTDTQYF

J gene: TRBJ1-2
D gene: TRBD1
V gene: TRBV29-1
CDR3 protein: CSVGTRTGPYGYTF

J gene: TRBJ1-1
D gene: .
V gene: TRBV27
CDR3 protein: CASSFGGAMNTEAFF

J gene: TRBJ2-1
D gene: TRBD1
V gene: TRBV6-5
CDR3 protein: CASTTPGQGEFF

J gene: TRBJ1-4
D gene: TRBD1
V gene: TRBV11-2
CDR3 protein: CASSPLDRANEKLFF

J gene: TRBJ2-5
D gene: TRBD2
V gene: TRBV25-1
CDR3 protein: CASSELGEGETQYF

J gene: TRBJ1-2
D gene: .
V gene: TRBV6-5
CDR3 protein: CASSYEGGSDGYTF

J gene: TRBJ2-1
D gene: TRBD2
V gene: TRBV30
CDR3 protein: CAWSLPAGGGYSYNEQFF